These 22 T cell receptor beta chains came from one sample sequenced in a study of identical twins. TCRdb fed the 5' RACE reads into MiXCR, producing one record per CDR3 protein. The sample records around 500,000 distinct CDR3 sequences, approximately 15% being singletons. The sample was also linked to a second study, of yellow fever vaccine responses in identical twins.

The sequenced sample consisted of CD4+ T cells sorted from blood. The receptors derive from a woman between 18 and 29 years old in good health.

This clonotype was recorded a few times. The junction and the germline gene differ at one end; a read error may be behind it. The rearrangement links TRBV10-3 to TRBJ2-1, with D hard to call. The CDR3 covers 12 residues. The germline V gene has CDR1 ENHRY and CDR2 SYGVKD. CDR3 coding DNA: TGTGCCATCAGTGAGTCGACTCGGGTACAAGTCTTC. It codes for CAISESTRVQVF.

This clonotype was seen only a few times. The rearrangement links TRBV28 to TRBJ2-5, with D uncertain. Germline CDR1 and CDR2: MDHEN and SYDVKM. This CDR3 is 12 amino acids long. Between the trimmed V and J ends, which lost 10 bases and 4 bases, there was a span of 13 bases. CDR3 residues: CATSSSGETQYF. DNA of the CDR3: TGTGCCACCTCTTCCTCGGGAGAGACCCAGTACTTC.

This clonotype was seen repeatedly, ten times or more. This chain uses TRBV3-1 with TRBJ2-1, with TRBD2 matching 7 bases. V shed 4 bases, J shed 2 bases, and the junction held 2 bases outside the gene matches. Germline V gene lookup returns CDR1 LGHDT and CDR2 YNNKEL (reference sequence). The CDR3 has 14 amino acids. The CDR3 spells CASSREGAYNEQFF. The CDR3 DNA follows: TGTGCCAGCAGCCGGGAGGGAGCCTACAATGAGCAGTTCTTC.

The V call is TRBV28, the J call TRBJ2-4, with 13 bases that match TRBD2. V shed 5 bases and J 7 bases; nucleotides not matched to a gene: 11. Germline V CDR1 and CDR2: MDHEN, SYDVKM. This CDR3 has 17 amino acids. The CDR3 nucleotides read TGTGCCAGCAGTCTCCTGGGACTAGCGGGGTTGGCGAACATTCAGTACTTC. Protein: CASSLLGLAGLANIQYF.

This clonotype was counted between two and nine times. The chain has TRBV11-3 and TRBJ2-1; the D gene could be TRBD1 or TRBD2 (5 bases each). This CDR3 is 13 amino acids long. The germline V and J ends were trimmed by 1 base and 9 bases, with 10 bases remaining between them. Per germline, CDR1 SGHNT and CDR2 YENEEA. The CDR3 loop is CASSLGGTIEQFF. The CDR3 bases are TGTGCCAGCAGCTTAGGGGGGACCATTGAGCAGTTCTTC. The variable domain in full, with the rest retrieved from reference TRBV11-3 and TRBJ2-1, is EAGVVQSPRYKIIEKKQPVAFWCNPISGHNTLYWYLQNLGQGPELLIRYENEEAVDDSQLPKDRFSAERLKGVDSTLKIQPAELGDSAVYLCASSLGGTIEQFFGPGTRLTVL.

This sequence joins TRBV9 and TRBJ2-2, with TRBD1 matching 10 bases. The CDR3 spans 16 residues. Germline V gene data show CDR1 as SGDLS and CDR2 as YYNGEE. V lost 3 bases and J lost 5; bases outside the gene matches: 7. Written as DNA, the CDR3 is TGTGCCAGCAGCGCCCGGACAGGGGGAATAACCGGGGAGCTGTTTTTT. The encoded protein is CASSARTGGITGELFF.

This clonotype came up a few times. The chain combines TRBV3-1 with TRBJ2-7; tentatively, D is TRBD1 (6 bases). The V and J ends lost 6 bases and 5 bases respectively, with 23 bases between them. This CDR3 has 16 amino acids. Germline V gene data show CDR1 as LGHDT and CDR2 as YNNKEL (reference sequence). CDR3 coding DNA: TGTGCCAGCAGTCCCCTCACAGGGACCCTGGGTAACGAGCAGTACTTC. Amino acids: CASSPLTGTLGNEQYF.

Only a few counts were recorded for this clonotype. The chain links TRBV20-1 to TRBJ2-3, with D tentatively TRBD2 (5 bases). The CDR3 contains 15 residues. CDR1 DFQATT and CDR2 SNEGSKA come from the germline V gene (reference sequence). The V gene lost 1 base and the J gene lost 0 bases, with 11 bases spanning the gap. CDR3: CSARVFGLSTDTQYF. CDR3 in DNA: TGCAGTGCTAGAGTTTTTGGACTGAGCACAGATACGCAGTATTTT.

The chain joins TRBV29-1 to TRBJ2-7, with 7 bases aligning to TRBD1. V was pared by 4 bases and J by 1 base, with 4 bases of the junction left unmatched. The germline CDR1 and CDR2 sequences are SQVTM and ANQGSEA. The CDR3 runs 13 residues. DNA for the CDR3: TGCAGCGTTGCGGGCAGGGGGTCCTACGAGCAGTACTTC. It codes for CSVAGRGSYEQYF.

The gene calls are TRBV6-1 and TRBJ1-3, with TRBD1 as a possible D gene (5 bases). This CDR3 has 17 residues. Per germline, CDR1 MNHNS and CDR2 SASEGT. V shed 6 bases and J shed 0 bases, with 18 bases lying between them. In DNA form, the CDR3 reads TGTGCCAGCAGCCCCTTCTCGGGAGGGGACTCTGGAAACACCATATATTTT. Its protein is CASSPFSGGDSGNTIYF.

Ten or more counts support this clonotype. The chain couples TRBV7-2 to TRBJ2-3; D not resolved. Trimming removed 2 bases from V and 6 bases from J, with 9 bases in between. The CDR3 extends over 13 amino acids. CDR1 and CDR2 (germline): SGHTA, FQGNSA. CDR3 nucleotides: TGTGCCAGCAGCTTAATGCATGGGGATACGCAGTATTTT. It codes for CASSLMHGDTQYF.

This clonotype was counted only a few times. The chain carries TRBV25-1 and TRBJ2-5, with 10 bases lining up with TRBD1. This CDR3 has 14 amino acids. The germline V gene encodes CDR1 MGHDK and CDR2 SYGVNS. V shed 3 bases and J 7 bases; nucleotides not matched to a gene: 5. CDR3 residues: CASSDLGQGRTQYF. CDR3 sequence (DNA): TGTGCCAGCAGTGACCTGGGACAGGGGAGGACCCAGTACTTC. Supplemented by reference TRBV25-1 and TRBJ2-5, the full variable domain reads EADIYQTPRYLVIGTGKKITLECSQTMGHDKMYWYQQDPGMELHLIHYSYGVNSTEKGDLSSESTVSRIRTEHFPLTLESARPSHTSQYLCASSDLGQGRTQYFGPGTRLLVL.

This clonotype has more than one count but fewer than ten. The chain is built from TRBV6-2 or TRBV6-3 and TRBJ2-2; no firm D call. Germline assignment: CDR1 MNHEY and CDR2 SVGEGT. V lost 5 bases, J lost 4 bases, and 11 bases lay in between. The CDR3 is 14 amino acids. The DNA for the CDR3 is TGTGCCAGCAGTAGAGCGATGGGCACCGGGGAGCTGTTTTTT. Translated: CASSRAMGTGELFF.

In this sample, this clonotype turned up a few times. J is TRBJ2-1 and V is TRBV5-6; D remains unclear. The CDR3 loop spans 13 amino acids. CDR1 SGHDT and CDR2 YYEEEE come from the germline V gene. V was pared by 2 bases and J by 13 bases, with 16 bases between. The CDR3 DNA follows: TGTGCCAGCAGCTTACCCCCGTTATCGCTTCAGTTCTTC. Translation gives CASSLPPLSLQFF. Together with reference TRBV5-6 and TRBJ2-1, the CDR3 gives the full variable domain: DAGVTQSPTHLIKTRGQQVTLRCSPKSGHDTVSWYQQALGQGPQFIFQYYEEEERQRGNFPDRFSGHQFPNYSSELNVNALLLGDSALYLCASSLPPLSLQFFGPGTRLTVL.

Here the CDR3 reads CASSPQRGLAGIQETQYF. The CDR3 nucleotides read TGTGCCAGCAGTCCCCAACGCGGACTAGCGGGGATCCAAGAGACCCAGTACTTC. This chain uses TRBV28 with TRBJ2-5; 12 bases are shared with TRBD2. CDR1 MDHEN and CDR2 SYDVKM come from the germline V gene. The CDR3 is made up of 18 amino acids. V lost 5 bases and J lost 1; bases outside the gene matches: 11.

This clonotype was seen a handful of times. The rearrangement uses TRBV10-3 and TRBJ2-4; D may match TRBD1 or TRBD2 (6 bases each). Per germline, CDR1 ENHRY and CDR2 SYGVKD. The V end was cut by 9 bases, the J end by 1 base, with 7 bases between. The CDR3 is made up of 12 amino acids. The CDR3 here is CAIGGAKNIQYF. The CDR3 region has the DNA TGTGCCATAGGGGGGGCCAAAAACATTCAGTACTTC.

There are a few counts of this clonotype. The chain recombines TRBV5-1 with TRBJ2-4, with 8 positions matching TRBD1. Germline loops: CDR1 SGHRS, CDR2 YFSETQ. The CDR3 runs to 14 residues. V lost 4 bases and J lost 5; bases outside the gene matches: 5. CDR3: CASSLTGDENIQYF. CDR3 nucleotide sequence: TGCGCCAGCAGCCTGACAGGGGACGAAAACATTCAGTACTTC.

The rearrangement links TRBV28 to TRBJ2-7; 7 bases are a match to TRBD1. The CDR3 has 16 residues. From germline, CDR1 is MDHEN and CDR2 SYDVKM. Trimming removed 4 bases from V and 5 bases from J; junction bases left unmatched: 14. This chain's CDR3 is CASSSARQGPVHEQYF. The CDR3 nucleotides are TGTGCCAGCAGTTCAGCCCGACAGGGTCCAGTCCACGAGCAGTACTTC.

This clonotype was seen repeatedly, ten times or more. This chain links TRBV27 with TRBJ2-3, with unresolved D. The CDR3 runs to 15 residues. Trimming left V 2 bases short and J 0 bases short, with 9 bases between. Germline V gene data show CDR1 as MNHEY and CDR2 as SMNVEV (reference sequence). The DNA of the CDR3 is TGTGCCAGCAGTTTACTGGGCTCGAGCACAGATACGCAGTATTTT. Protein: CASSLLGSSTDTQYF.

CDR3 sequence: CSARKGQRSYEQYF. The CDR3 DNA follows: TGCAGTGCTAGAAAGGGACAGCGGTCCTACGAGCAGTACTTC. The chain combines TRBV20-1 with TRBJ2-7; 7 bases line up with TRBD1. The V segment lost 2 bases and the J segment 1 base; nucleotides outside the gene matches: 5. Germline V gene data show CDR1 as DFQATT and CDR2 as SNEGSKA (reference sequence). The CDR3 extends over 14 amino acids.

The chain's CDR3 is CASSYSQWKGTNEKLFF. DNA for the CDR3: TGTGCCAGCAGTTACTCCCAGTGGAAGGGAACTAATGAAAAACTGTTTTTT. This sequence joins TRBV6-5 and TRBJ1-4; no firm D call. This CDR3 spans 17 amino acids. Germline V CDR1 and CDR2: MNHEY, SVGAGI. V was clipped by 0 bases and J by 1 base, with 12 bases between them.

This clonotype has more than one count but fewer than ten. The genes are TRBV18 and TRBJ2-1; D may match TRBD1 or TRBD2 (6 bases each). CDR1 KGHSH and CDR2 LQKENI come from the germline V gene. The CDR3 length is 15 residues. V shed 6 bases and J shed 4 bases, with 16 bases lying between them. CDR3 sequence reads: CASSIEGGSYNEQFF. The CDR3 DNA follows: TGTGCCAGCTCGATTGAGGGGGGTTCTTACAATGAGCAGTTCTTC.